This T cell receptor beta chain comes out of a study of cytomegalovirus exposure and HLA in healthy donors. The PCR was carried out with 60 Vbeta primers and 13 Jbeta primers. Method: immunoSEQ multiplex PCR; TCRdb's copy keeps in-frame clones and lacks some. The sample comprises about 160,000 clones, approximately 80% of which are singletons, and around 7% rests with the top ten. Looked up from germline, CDR1 is SGDLS and CDR2 is YYNGEE. The CDR3 has 18 amino acids. The V and J ends lost 3 bases and 5 bases respectively, with 26 bases between them. The chain joins TRBV9 to TRBJ1-2, with a weak D call TRBD1 (6 bases). The clonotype comes from a woman in her thirties or forties in good health and CMV-seropositive. The sample taken for sequencing was PBMCs. The CDR3 nucleotides read TGTGCCAGCAGCGCCGAACAGGGAAAGTTCCCTGGGAATTATGGCTACACCTTC. Its translation is CASSAEQGKFPGNYGYTF.